The 11 T cell receptor beta chains below come from one sample, sequenced in a study of technical replicates of blood from a few donors. Measured with immunoSEQ multiplex PCR; TCRdb has only the in-frame clones, and not every one. The data hold 100,000 or so clones, with about 95% observed a single time. Sequenced: T cells isolated from PBMCs. The receptors were gathered from a human donor in good health.

CDR3: CSVVQGAFETQYF. CDR3 nucleotide sequence: TGCAGCGTCGTACAGGGGGCCTTTGAGACCCAGTACTTC. The rearrangement joins TRBV29-1 to TRBJ2-5; 9 positions agree with TRBD1. V was clipped by 6 bases and J by 5 bases; unmatched bases: 7. This CDR3 is built from 13 residues. Germline V gene data show CDR1 as SQVTM and CDR2 as ANQGSEA.

This chain's CDR3 is CASSLRVNEQFF. CDR3 bases: TGTGCCAGCAGTCTCCGGGTAAATGAGCAGTTCTTC. V gene TRBV28 combines with J gene TRBJ2-1; D is unresolved. V was cut by 5 bases and J by 7 bases, with 9 bases left in between. The CDR3 spans 12 residues. The germline V gene encodes CDR1 MDHEN and CDR2 SYDVKM.

The chain links TRBV23-1 to TRBJ1-5; 8 nucleotides line up with TRBD1. TRBV23-1 is annotated as an ORF whose role is uncertain. The CDR3 runs 13 residues. Trimming cost V 3 bases and J 8 bases; bases outside gene matches: 3. The CDR3 DNA sequence: TGCGCCAGCAGTCAGGACAGGGACAAGCCCCAGCATTTT. The encoded protein is CASSQDRDKPQHF.

This chain links TRBV6-6 with TRBJ2-1; D may be TRBD2 (6 bases). Germline V CDR1 and CDR2: MNHNY, SVGAGI (reference sequence). V was shortened by 6 bases and J by 8 bases, with 17 bases between the two germline ends. This CDR3 is 14 amino acids long. The CDR3 bases are TGTGCCAGCAGGACTCTAAGGGGAGGAGATGAGCAGTTCTTC. Amino acids: CASRTLRGGDEQFF.

The V gene is TRBV30, the J gene TRBJ2-7; 8 nucleotides agree with TRBD2. CDR1 is GTSNPN and CDR2 is SVGIG in the germline V gene (reference sequence). V gave up 0 bases and J gave up 6 bases; unmatched junction bases: 4. The length of the CDR3 is 13 residues. CDR3 residues: CAWSVAGGTEQYF. CDR3 in DNA: TGTGCCTGGAGTGTCGCGGGAGGAACCGAGCAGTACTTC.

The rearrangement links TRBV9 to TRBJ2-7; 8 nucleotides match TRBD2. This CDR3 region has 17 residues. V gave up 0 bases and J gave up 3 bases; unmatched junction bases: 11. Germline loops: CDR1 SGDLS, CDR2 YYNGEE. CDR3 DNA sequence: TGTGCCAGCAGCGTAGTTTATCGGGCGGGAGGAATCTACGAGCAGTACTTC. It is translated as CASSVVYRAGGIYEQYF.

This clone was observed a single time. The chain joins TRBV2 to TRBJ2-3, with a possible D match to TRBD2 (5 bases). Trimming left V 9 bases short and J 3 bases short, with 10 bases between. The CDR3 is 12 residues long. Germline CDR1 reads SNHLY; CDR2 reads FYNNEI. CDR3 amino acids: CASRLLTDTQYF. CDR3 DNA sequence: TGTGCCAGTAGACTATTAACAGATACGCAGTATTTT.

V usage is TRBV7-9 and J usage is TRBJ2-7, with a tentative D call TRBD2 (5 bases). Trimming removed 1 base from V and 0 bases from J, with 13 bases in between. This CDR3 contains 16 residues. From germline, CDR1 is SEHNR and CDR2 FQNEAQ (reference sequence). CDR3 coding DNA: TGTGCCAGCAGCTTAGGGTCGGGGATTTACTCCTACGAGCAGTACTTC. It translates to CASSLGSGIYSYEQYF. The whole variable domain, filled in from reference TRBV7-9 and TRBJ2-7, reads DTGVSQNPRHKITKRGQNVTFRCDPISEHNRLYWYRQTLGQGPEFLTYFQNEAQLEKSRLLSDRFSAERPKGSFSTLEIQRTEQGDSAMYLCASSLGSGIYSYEQYFGPGTRLTVT.

This chain connects TRBV6-5 to TRBJ2-1, with 8 bases identical to TRBD2. J was trimmed by 4 bases and V by 4 bases; bases with no gene match: 9. CDR1 and CDR2 from the germline V gene are MNHEY and SVGAGI. This CDR3 is built from 16 residues. Here the CDR3 reads CASSSAQGTSYNEQFF. CDR3 sequence (DNA): TGTGCCAGCAGTTCCGCACAAGGGACTAGTTACAATGAGCAGTTCTTC.

The chain's CDR3 is CASSTSAGHAAFF. CDR3 DNA: TGTGCCAGCAGCACCTCGGCGGGGCATGCAGCTTTCTTT. The chain recombines TRBV28 with TRBJ1-1, with D possibly matching TRBD1 (5 bases). The ends were cut back, 6 bases at V and 10 bases at J, with 18 bases in the middle. The length of the CDR3 is 13 residues. Germline loops: CDR1 MDHEN, CDR2 SYDVKM.

The chain combines TRBV27 with TRBJ2-1, with TRBD1 matching 7 bases. Germline V gene sequence: CDR1 MNHEY, CDR2 SMNVEV (reference sequence). The CDR3 is made up of 13 amino acids. V gave up 10 bases and J gave up 5 bases; unmatched junction bases: 8. The CDR3 DNA is TGTGCCACAATGACAGGGAAAGACAATGAGCAGTTCTTC. Residues: CATMTGKDNEQFF.